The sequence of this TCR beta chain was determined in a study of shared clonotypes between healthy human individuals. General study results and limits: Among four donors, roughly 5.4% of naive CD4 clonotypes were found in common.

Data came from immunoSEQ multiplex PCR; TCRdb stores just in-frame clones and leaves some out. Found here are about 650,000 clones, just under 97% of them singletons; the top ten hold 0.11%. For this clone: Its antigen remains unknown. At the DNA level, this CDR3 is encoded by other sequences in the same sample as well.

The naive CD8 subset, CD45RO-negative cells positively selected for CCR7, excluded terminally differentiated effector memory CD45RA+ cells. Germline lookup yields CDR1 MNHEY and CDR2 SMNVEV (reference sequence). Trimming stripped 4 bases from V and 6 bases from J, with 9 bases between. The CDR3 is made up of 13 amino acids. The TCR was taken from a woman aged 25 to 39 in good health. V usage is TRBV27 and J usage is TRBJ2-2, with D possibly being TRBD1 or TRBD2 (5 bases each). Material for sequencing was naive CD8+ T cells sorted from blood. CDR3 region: CASSSQGAGELFF. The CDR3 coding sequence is TGTGCCAGCAGTTCCCAGGGAGCCGGGGAGCTGTTTTTT.